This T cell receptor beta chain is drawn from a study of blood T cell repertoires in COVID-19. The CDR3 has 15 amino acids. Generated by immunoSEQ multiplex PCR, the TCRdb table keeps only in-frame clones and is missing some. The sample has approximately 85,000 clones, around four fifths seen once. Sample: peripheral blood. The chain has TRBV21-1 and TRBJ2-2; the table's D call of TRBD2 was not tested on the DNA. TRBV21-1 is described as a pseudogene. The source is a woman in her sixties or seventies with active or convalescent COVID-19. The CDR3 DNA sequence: TGTGCCCGGCGGGCACTCTCGTGGGTTATCGGGGAGCTGTTTTTT. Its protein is CARRALSWVIGELFF.